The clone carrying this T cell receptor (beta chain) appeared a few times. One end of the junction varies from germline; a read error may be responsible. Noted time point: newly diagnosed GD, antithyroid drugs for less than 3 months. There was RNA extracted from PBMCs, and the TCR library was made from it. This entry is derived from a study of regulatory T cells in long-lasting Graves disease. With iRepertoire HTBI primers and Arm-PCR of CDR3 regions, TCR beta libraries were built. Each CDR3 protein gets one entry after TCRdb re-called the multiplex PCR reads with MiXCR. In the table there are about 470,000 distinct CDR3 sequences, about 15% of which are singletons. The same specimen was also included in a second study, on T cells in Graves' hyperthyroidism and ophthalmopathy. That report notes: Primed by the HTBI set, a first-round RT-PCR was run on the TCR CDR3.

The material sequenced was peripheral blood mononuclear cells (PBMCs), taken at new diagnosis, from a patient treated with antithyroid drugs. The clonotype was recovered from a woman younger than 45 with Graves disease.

CDR3 sequence (DNA): TGTGCCACCAGCAGAGACAGGGGGCGCAACTATGGCTACGCCTTC. Amino acid sequence: CATSRDRGRNYGYAF. The genes are TRBV15 and TRBJ1-2, with 8 bases that match TRBD1. The CDR3 is 15 amino acids. CDR1 is LNHNV, CDR2 YYDKDF, per germline (reference sequence).